This T cell receptor (beta chain) was obtained from a study of cytomegalovirus exposure and HLA in healthy donors. This cohort consisted of healthy bone marrow donors. The PCR employed 60 Vbeta primers together with 13 Jbeta primers. The data were produced by immunoSEQ multiplex PCR, yet TCRdb's version contains in-frame clones alone and is incomplete. Here the sample spans fewer than 200,000 clones, about 70% being singletons. This clone was observed a few times. Its antigen is unidentified. Study results and caveats: In a later analysis, specific HLA alleles were associated with approximately 16,000 TCR beta sequences at a 0.05 false discovery rate. Most likely, a cluster of highly shared sequence variants arose as a sequencing artifact. Reportedly, fewer N-insertions than the approximately 600-donor mean appeared in an Asian-associated ancestry cluster in a later analysis.

Sample: PBMCs. This TCR was sampled from a woman in her thirties or forties in good health and CMV-seropositive.

The CDR3 region has the DNA TGTGCCAGCAGTGGTCCAACAGGGAACGAGCAGTACTTC. This codes for CASSGPTGNEQYF. This chain links TRBV6-1 with TRBJ2-7; tentatively, D is TRBD1 (6 bases). The CDR3 is 13 residues long. The germline V gene encodes CDR1 MNHNS and CDR2 SASEGT. Trimming left V 4 bases short and J 5 bases short, with 12 bases between.